The 29 T cell receptor beta chains below come from one sample, sequenced in a study of blood T cell repertoires in COVID-19. Profiled with immunoSEQ multiplex PCR; TCRdb holds only in-frame clones, not every one. The sample holds roughly 120,000 clones, roughly 80% seen once. Sequenced input: peripheral blood. The receptors shown here come from a man in his 70s with acute or convalescent COVID-19.

The V and J genes are TRBV4-1 and TRBJ2-7; 14 bases fit TRBD2. Germline CDR1 reads MGHRA; CDR2 reads YSYEKL. The trim removed 4 bases at V and 0 bases at J, leaving 5 bases unmatched. The CDR3 extends over 17 amino acids. This CDR3 reads CASSPGTSGSISYEQYF. The CDR3, as DNA: TGCGCCAGCAGCCCCGGGACTAGCGGGAGCATCTCCTACGAGCAGTACTTC.

V gene TRBV2 combines with J gene TRBJ2-2; D gene ambiguous. V was pared by 3 bases and J by 4 bases, with 12 bases between. Germline assignment: CDR1 SNHLY and CDR2 FYNNEI. This CDR3 contains 15 residues. The CDR3 spells CASSDDGRVTGELFF. CDR3 nucleotide sequence: TGTGCCAGCAGTGACGACGGCCGGGTCACCGGGGAGCTGTTTTTT.

The rearrangement uses TRBV5-1 and TRBJ2-2, with 10 positions matching TRBD1. CDR3 length equals 18 residues. The germline gives CDR1 SGHRS, CDR2 YFSETQ. V was pared by 1 base and J by 3 bases, with 9 bases of the junction left unmatched. This CDR3 is CASSLIDRGRPDTGELFF. CDR3 in DNA: TGCGCCAGCAGCTTGATAGACAGGGGGCGCCCCGACACCGGGGAGCTGTTTTTT.

The V call is TRBV7-2, the J call TRBJ1-5; 9 bases line up with TRBD1. Per germline, CDR1 SGHTA and CDR2 FQGNSA. This CDR3 contains 15 residues. The junction had 2 bases not matched to a gene; V was cut back by 5 bases and J by 0 bases. For the CDR3, the DNA is TGTGCCAGCAGCATGGGACAGGGTAGCAATCAGCCCCAGCATTTT. Protein: CASSMGQGSNQPQHF.

The chain recombines TRBV18 with TRBJ2-7; D is unclear. Germline V gene data show CDR1 as KGHSH and CDR2 as LQKENI. V lost 5 bases and J lost 2, with 4 bases in between. The CDR3 has 11 amino acids. Written as DNA, the CDR3 is TGTGCCAGCTCAACAACCTACGAGCAGTACTTC. Translation gives CASSTTYEQYF.

The chain recombines TRBV6-5 with TRBJ1-3; D is perhaps TRBD1 (6 bases). Germline-derived CDR1 and CDR2 are MNHEY and SVGAGI. V was shortened by 7 bases and J by 4 bases, with 17 bases between the two germline ends. CDR3 length equals 15 residues. The chain's CDR3 is CASKEQGTSGNTIYF. CDR3 nucleotides: TGTGCCAGCAAAGAACAGGGAACGTCGGGAAACACCATATATTTT.

The chain employs TRBV5-1 and TRBJ1-2, with 7 bases identical to TRBD1. The germline gives CDR1 SGHRS, CDR2 YFSETQ. The junction had 13 bases not matched to a gene; V was cut back by 0 bases and J by 8 bases. This CDR3 region has 16 residues. CDR3 sequence: CASSLGTRDSGTGYTF. In DNA, the CDR3 is TGCGCCAGCAGCTTGGGCACCAGGGACAGTGGAACAGGCTACACCTTC.

This clone was found once. CDR3 DNA sequence: TGTGCCAGCTCACCAGGGCCCCGCACAGATACGCAGTATTTT. It encodes CASSPGPRTDTQYF. The V and J genes are TRBV18 and TRBJ2-3; D ambiguous. The length of the CDR3 is 14 residues. The germline CDR1 and CDR2 sequences are KGHSH and LQKENI. V was cut by 2 bases and J by 1 base, with 7 bases left in between.

V gene TRBV4-2 combines with J gene TRBJ2-7; 7 bases are a match to TRBD1. Germline values: CDR1 LGHNA, CDR2 YNFKEQ. The CDR3 extends over 14 amino acids. V was clipped by 4 bases and J by 4 bases; unmatched bases: 7. The CDR3 DNA follows: TGTGCCAGCAGCCCGGGTGAGGGGGCTTACGAGCAGTACTTC. It codes for CASSPGEGAYEQYF.

The chain joins TRBV28 to TRBJ1-1, with a tentative D call TRBD1 (6 bases). The CDR3 spans 15 residues. CDR1 is MDHEN and CDR2 is SYDVKM in the germline V gene. V gave up 6 bases and J gave up 1 base, with 15 bases separating them. The CDR3 coding sequence is TGTGCCAGCAGCTGGGGTACAGGGAGGAACACTGAAGCTTTCTTT. It is translated as CASSWGTGRNTEAFF.

This clone was observed a handful of times. The V gene is TRBV2, the J gene TRBJ1-2, with 7 bases aligning to TRBD1. V lost 8 bases to trimming and J lost 4 bases; unmatched junction nucleotides: 19. There are 17 residues in the CDR3. CDR1 SNHLY and CDR2 FYNNEI come from the germline V gene. CDR3 bases: TGTGCCAGCGATTATCTATCAGGGGGACAAACAATCTATGGCTACACCTTC. This sequence encodes CASDYLSGGQTIYGYTF.

CDR3 amino acids: CASSYAFGGGGNQPQHF. DNA of the CDR3: TGTGCCAGCAGTTACGCCTTCGGGGGTGGGGGGAATCAGCCCCAGCATTTT. The V call is TRBV6-7, the J call TRBJ1-5; possible D gene TRBD1, 5 bases. TRBV6-7 has ORF status, its function being uncertain. V was cut by 2 bases and J by 4 bases, with 18 bases left in between. The CDR3 runs to 17 residues.

This clone came up a few times. The chain combines TRBV25-1 with TRBJ2-2; 10 bases fit TRBD2. The CDR3 consists of 17 residues. Trimming at V came to 4 bases and at J to 5 bases, leaving 10 bases not matched to a gene. Germline lookup yields CDR1 MGHDK and CDR2 SYGVNS. The CDR3 region is CASSVNRWTSGTGELFF. The CDR3 DNA is TGTGCCAGCAGTGTCAACCGGTGGACTAGCGGTACCGGGGAGCTGTTTTTT. Variable domain in full (rest from reference TRBV25-1 and TRBJ2-2): EADIYQTPRYLVIGTGKKITLECSQTMGHDKMYWYQQDPGMELHLIHYSYGVNSTEKGDLSSESTVSRIRTEHFPLTLESARPSHTSQYLCASSVNRWTSGTGELFFGEGSRLTVL.

This chain joins TRBV14 and TRBJ2-7; 7 nucleotides line up with TRBD1. The V and J ends lost 4 bases and 2 bases, in that order; junction bases with no gene match: 5. Germline V gene sequence: CDR1 SGHDN, CDR2 FVKESK. This CDR3 has 14 amino acids. In DNA form, the CDR3 reads TGTGCCAGCAGCCCAAAGGACAGGACCTACGAGCAGTACTTC. Translating gives CASSPKDRTYEQYF. Combining the CDR3 with reference TRBV14 and TRBJ2-7 gives the whole variable domain EAGVTQFPSHSVIEKGQTVTLRCDPISGHDNLYWYRRVMGKEIKFLLHFVKESKQDESGMPNNRFLAERTGGTYSTLKVQPAELEDSGVYFCASSPKDRTYEQYFGPGTRLTVT.

The chain joins TRBV7-2 to TRBJ2-5, with 9 bases matching TRBD2. The CDR3 covers 15 residues. The V segment lost 0 bases and the J segment 6 bases; nucleotides outside the gene matches: 5. Germline values: CDR1 SGHTA, CDR2 FQGNSA. CDR3 in amino acids: CASSLASGSAKTQYF. The CDR3 bases are TGTGCCAGCAGCTTAGCTAGCGGGAGTGCAAAGACCCAGTACTTC.

The rearrangement uses TRBV29-1 and TRBJ2-7; 8 bases align to TRBD1. The CDR3 is 14 residues long. With V trimmed by 2 bases and J by 0 bases, 3 bases remained unmatched. Germline lookup yields CDR1 SQVTM and CDR2 ANQGSEA. The CDR3 reads CSVEHRGSSYEQYF. The CDR3 coding sequence is TGCAGCGTTGAACACAGGGGGAGCTCCTACGAGCAGTACTTC.

CDR3 loop: CSASDGFSYEQYF. The CDR3 nucleotides are TGCAGCGCCAGCGACGGTTTCTCCTACGAGCAGTACTTC. The chain links TRBV29-1 to TRBJ2-7; D is ambiguous. The CDR3 totals 13 residues. V was cut by 7 bases and J by 0 bases, with 13 bases left in between. The germline V gene encodes CDR1 SQVTM and CDR2 ANQGSEA.

This chain links TRBV11-2 with TRBJ2-5; D uncertain. In germline, CDR1 is SGHAT, CDR2 FQNNGV. The CDR3 spans 14 residues. V gave up 6 bases and J gave up 5 bases, with 16 bases separating them. DNA for the CDR3: TGTGCCAGCAGTCCGAGGATGAGTCGGGAGACCCAGTACTTC. This codes for CASSPRMSRETQYF.

The chain combines TRBV9 with TRBJ1-4; 8 bases align to TRBD1. J lost 5 bases, V lost 0 bases, and 3 bases had no gene match. From germline, CDR1 is SGDLS and CDR2 YYNGEE. The CDR3 has 15 residues. CDR3 nucleotide sequence: TGTGCCAGCAGCGTAGAGGGACAGGAGAATGAAAAACTGTTTTTT. Encoded protein: CASSVEGQENEKLFF.

In its sample, this clone was seen a few times. The CDR3 DNA reads as TGTGCCAGCAGTTCATACCGGACAGGGCTTTCCGGGGAGCTGTTTTTT. It yields the protein CASSSYRTGLSGELFF. The chain joins TRBV27 to TRBJ2-2; TRBD1 aligns across 8 bases. After removal of 4 bases from V and 6 bases from J, the junction contained 10 bases not matched to a gene. Germline V gene lookup returns CDR1 MNHEY and CDR2 SMNVEV (reference sequence). This CDR3 has 16 amino acids.

The gene calls are TRBV5-8 and TRBJ2-7, with D tentatively TRBD1 (6 bases). Germline loops: CDR1 SGHTS, CDR2 YDEGEE. Trimming shortened V by 6 bases and J by 4 bases, and 20 bases separated the two germline ends. There are 15 residues in the CDR3. CDR3 bases: TGTGCCAGCATCCAGTTGGGGGCGAACTCATACGAGCAGTACTTC. It codes for CASIQLGANSYEQYF.

This chain connects TRBV28 to TRBJ1-4, with unresolved D. The CDR3 spans 12 residues. In germline, CDR1 is MDHEN, CDR2 SYDVKM. The V and J ends lost 6 bases and 3 bases respectively, with 5 bases between them. CDR3 DNA sequence: TGTGCCAGCAGCGCGGCTAATGAAAAACTGTTTTTT. Protein sequence: CASSAANEKLFF.

The chain is built from TRBV28 and TRBJ2-5, with 11 bases aligning to TRBD2. With 4 bases clipped from V and 5 bases from J, the junction kept 6 bases outside the gene matches. CDR1 and CDR2 from the germline V gene are MDHEN and SYDVKM. This CDR3 has 15 amino acids. The CDR3 bases are TGTGCCAGCAGTTACAGGACTAGCGGGCGGGAGACCCAGTACTTC. Protein product: CASSYRTSGRETQYF.

J is TRBJ2-4 and V is TRBV7-9, with TRBD1 matching over 8 bases. The CDR3 contains 16 residues. CDR1 is SEHNR and CDR2 is FQNEAQ in the germline V gene (reference sequence). V was pared by 4 bases and J by 3 bases, with 8 bases of the junction left unmatched. CDR3 nucleotide sequence: TGTGCCAGCAGCTACGGGACAGGCCTACTCAAAAACATTCAGTACTTC. Protein: CASSYGTGLLKNIQYF.

Only one count was recorded for this clone. V is TRBV7-9 and J is TRBJ1-5; possible D gene TRBD1, 6 bases. Germline V gene lookup returns CDR1 SEHNR and CDR2 FQNEAQ (reference sequence). V gave up 0 bases and J gave up 3 bases, with 9 bases separating them. This CDR3 is 15 amino acids long. In DNA, the CDR3 is TGTGCCAGCAGCTTAGCGCCAGGGGCCAATCAGCCCCAGCATTTT. It is translated as CASSLAPGANQPQHF.

The J gene is TRBJ2-6, the V gene TRBV5-4; tentatively, D is TRBD1 (5 bases). Trimming cost V 0 bases and J 0 bases, with 13 bases left between them. There are 18 residues in the CDR3. In germline, CDR1 is SGHNT, CDR2 YYREEE (reference sequence). CDR3 amino acids: CASSLALAGNSGANVLTF. The CDR3, as DNA: TGTGCCAGCAGCTTGGCATTGGCAGGGAACTCTGGGGCCAACGTCCTGACTTTC. Full variable domain (remainder filled in from reference TRBV5-4 and TRBJ2-6): ETGVTQSPTHLIKTRGQQVTLRCSSQSGHNTVSWYQQALGQGPQFIFQYYREEENGRGNFPPRFSGLQFPNYSSELNVNALELDDSALYLCASSLALAGNSGANVLTFGAGSRLTVL.

This clone was counted a few times. V and J are TRBV7-3 and TRBJ2-5; D not certain. Trimming took off 5 bases at V and 2 bases at J, with 3 bases between the two ends. CDR1 is SGHTA and CDR2 is FQGTGA in the germline V gene. This CDR3 region has 11 residues. The CDR3 coding sequence is TGTGCCAGCAGCCTTCAAGAGACCCAGTACTTC. Encoded protein: CASSLQETQYF.

J is TRBJ2-5 and V is TRBV28, with 9 positions matching TRBD1. There are 16 residues in the CDR3. Germline loops: CDR1 MDHEN, CDR2 SYDVKM. The ends lost 3 bases at V and 2 bases at J; junction bases unmatched: 7. The CDR3 reads CASSFDVGTGQETQYF. CDR3 nucleotides: TGTGCCAGCAGTTTTGACGTCGGGACAGGGCAAGAGACCCAGTACTTC.

The V gene is TRBV7-2, the J gene TRBJ2-5; TRBD2 might be the D (5 bases). With 4 bases removed from V and 4 bases from J, the gap between germline ends came to 10 bases. The CDR3 is 13 amino acids. Germline CDR1 SGHTA, CDR2 FQGNSA. The CDR3 sequence is CASSSAVRETQYF. The CDR3 DNA reads as TGTGCCAGCAGCTCAGCGGTTAGAGAGACCCAGTACTTC.